This note documents a single T cell receptor beta chain sequence. This specimen belongs to a study of blood T cell repertoires in COVID-19. All recovered Cohort 3 donors got two negative PCRs, got clearance, or saw symptom resolution. TCRdb keeps only in-frame clones here, not all; method: immunoSEQ multiplex PCR. The sample shows 150,000 to 200,000 clones, around 79% of them seen only once. There are 15 residues in the CDR3. The chain couples TRBV21-1 to TRBJ2-7; the tabulated D call, TRBD1, remains unverified against the DNA. TRBV21-1 is a pseudogene segment. The sequenced material came from PBMCs or T cells enriched from blood (not recorded which). This receptor was obtained from a man aged 50 to 59 who had recovered from COVID-19. As DNA, the CDR3 is TGTGCCAGCAGCTCCGGTCGGCAGGGGGCCTGGAAGCAGTACTTC. It translates to CASSSGRQGAWKQYF.